This T cell receptor (beta chain) was documented in a study of blood T cell repertoires in COVID-19. Germline V lookup: CDR1 MGHRA, CDR2 YSYEKL. This CDR3 has 13 residues. The J segment lost 14 bases and the V segment lost 4 bases, leaving 11 bases of the junction unmatched. Assay: immunoSEQ multiplex PCR; the TCRdb copy retains only in-frame clones and omits some. The data show hundreds of thousands of clones, around nine tenths seen once. Sequenced material: peripheral blood. V usage is TRBV4-1 and J usage is TRBJ1-2; 9 positions agree with TRBD1. The sequence was obtained from a woman in her twenties or thirties with COVID-19, enrolled during active disease. This chain's CDR3 is CASSLQIGTGKTF. The DNA for the CDR3 is TGCGCCAGCAGCCTCCAGATTGGGACAGGGAAGACCTTC.